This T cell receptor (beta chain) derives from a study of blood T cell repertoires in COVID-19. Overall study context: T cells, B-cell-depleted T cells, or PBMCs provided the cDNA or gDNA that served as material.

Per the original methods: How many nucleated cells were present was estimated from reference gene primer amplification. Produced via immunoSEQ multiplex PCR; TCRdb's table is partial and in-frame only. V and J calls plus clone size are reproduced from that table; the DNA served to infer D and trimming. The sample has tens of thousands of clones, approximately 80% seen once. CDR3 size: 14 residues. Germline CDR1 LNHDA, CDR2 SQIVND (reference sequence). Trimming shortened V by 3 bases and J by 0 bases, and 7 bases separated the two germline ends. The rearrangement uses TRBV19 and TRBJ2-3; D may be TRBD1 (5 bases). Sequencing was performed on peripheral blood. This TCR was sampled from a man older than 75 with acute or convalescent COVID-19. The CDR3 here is CASSIDSSTDTQYF. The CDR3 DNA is TGTGCCAGTAGTATTGACAGCAGCACAGATACGCAGTATTTT.